This is a list of T cell receptor beta chains from one sample in a study of OX40 agonist ivuxolimab in advanced cancers. Sequenced by immunoSEQ multiplex PCR; TCRdb stores in-frame clones only, minus some. The table lists approximately 97,000 clones, roughly 90% of them singletons. The source material was CD4+ or CD8+ T cells sorted from blood, sampled in a trial of the OX40 agonist ivuxolimab. The receptors derive from an adult with an advanced solid tumor such as melanoma, head and neck, liver or kidney cancer. Both conserved end residues are part of each CDR3. The order of the fields is V gene, J gene, CDR3 protein.

TRBV5-1	TRBJ2-3	CASSKKPGTSGSSSTDTQYF
TRBV5-1	TRBJ2-1	CASSYGTGDNEQFF
TRBV10-3	TRBJ1-2	CAIRAPGGAYGYTF
TRBV19	TRBJ1-2	CASSIGGGDYGYTF
TRBV15	TRBJ2-1	CATSRDHGGEQFF
TRBV6-5	TRBJ1-1	CASSYGWGGTEAFF
TRBV12-5	TRBJ2-5	CASGLGRGVQETQYF
TRBV5-1	NA	CASSLSIGGWDEQYF
TRBV7-9	TRBJ2-7	CASRLGTGGYEQYF
TRBV7-9	TRBJ2-2	CASKASLNTGELFF
TRBV5-1	TRBJ2-1	CASSSYPPGLSSYNEQFF
TRBV6-6	TRBJ1-3	CASSYSNSPSGNTIYF
TRBV15	TRBJ2-1	CATSRARQGVNEQFF
TRBV6-1	TRBJ1-1	CASSEEWEAFF
TRBV7-9	TRBJ2-5	CASSSSLRQSQYF
TRBV11-3	TRBJ1-3	CASSSSRMGSRAGNTIYF
TRBV6-1	TRBJ1-5	CASRRDRAGNQPQHF
TRBV7-9	TRBJ2-2	CASSYDSETGELFF
TRBV4-1	TRBJ2-1	CASSPATQREQFF
TRBV11-3	TRBJ2-7	CASSFGAGVYEQYF
TRBV14	TRBJ2-2	CASSLYGDGGELFF
TRBV10-2	TRBJ2-3	CASGGKGRNTQYF
TRBV5-6	TRBJ1-6	CASSLVGNSPPHF
TRBV7-9	TRBJ2-7	CASTLAGHPYEQYF
TRBV5-1	TRBJ2-1	CASSLEGRVGEQFF
TRBV18	TRBJ1-1	CASSGVNTEAFF
TRBV12-5	TRBJ1-1	CASDSSAFF
TRBV14	TRBJ2-1	CASSRGLAYEQFF
TRBV11-2	TRBJ2-3	CASGRAGGYPSDTQYF
TRBV7-9	TRBJ2-3	CASSLEVLDAQYF
TRBV10-1	TRBJ1-1	CGDRDREHSNTEAFF
TRBV27	TRBJ2-1	CASSEGDEQFF